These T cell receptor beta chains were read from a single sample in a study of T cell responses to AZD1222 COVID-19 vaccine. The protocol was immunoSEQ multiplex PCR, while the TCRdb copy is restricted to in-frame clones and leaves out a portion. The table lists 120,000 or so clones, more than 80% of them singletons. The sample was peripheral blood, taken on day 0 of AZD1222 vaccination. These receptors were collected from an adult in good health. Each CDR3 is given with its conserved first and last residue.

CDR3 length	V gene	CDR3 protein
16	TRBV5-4	CASSATGGAGNSPLHF
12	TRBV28	CASSLVNYGYTF
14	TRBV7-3	CASSLGEGTDTQYF
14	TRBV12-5	CASGVGRETDEQFF
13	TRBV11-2	CASSSTGNTEAFF
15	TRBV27	CASSLSGSGDYGYTF
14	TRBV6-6	CASSYSGIRNGYTF
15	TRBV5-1	CASSLAHRVADTQYF
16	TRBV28	CASINNPAVPSYEQYF
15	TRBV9	CASSVHARGEVPLHF
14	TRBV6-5	CASSYSKDRYGYTF